Below, 25 T cell receptor beta chains from the same sample are listed, as sequenced in a study of blood T cell repertoires in COVID-19. TCRdb's copy holds only in-frame clones and misses some; the assay was immunoSEQ multiplex PCR. The sample yields roughly 190,000 clones, more than 80% seen once. The sequencing sample was made of peripheral blood. Receptors were obtained from a man aged 50-60 years with acute or convalescent COVID-19.

The rearrangement joins TRBV4-3 to TRBJ2-2, with a weak D call TRBD1 (6 bases). The CDR3 consists of 15 residues. The V and J ends lost 4 bases and 4 bases respectively, with 13 bases between them. The germline V gene encodes CDR1 LGHNA and CDR2 YSLEER. The CDR3 spells CASSREGQFTGELFF. CDR3 sequence (DNA): TGCGCCAGCAGCCGCGAAGGACAGTTCACCGGGGAGCTGTTTTTT.

Only one count was recorded for this clone. This chain joins TRBV28 and TRBJ2-3, with 9 positions matching TRBD2. Germline lookup yields CDR1 MDHEN and CDR2 SYDVKM. This CDR3 is 17 amino acids long. V dropped 4 bases and J dropped 3; count of bases not matched to a gene: 11. CDR3 DNA: TGTGCCAGCAGTTCCCCCGGGGTAGCGGGAGAGACAGATACGCAGTATTTT. Its protein product is CASSSPGVAGETDTQYF.

The V call is TRBV5-1, the J call TRBJ1-2, with 7 positions matching TRBD1. Losses at the gene ends were 4 bases for V and 9 bases for J; bases not matched to a gene: 12. This CDR3 spans 14 amino acids. CDR1 and CDR2 (germline): SGHRS, YFSETQ. CDR3: CASSPGTANSRYTF. The CDR3 DNA sequence: TGCGCCAGCAGCCCCGGGACAGCGAACTCCCGCTACACCTTC. Full variable domain (rest looked up from reference TRBV5-1 and TRBJ1-2): KAGVTQTPRYLIKTRGQQVTLSCSPISGHRSVSWYQQTPGQGLQFLFEYFSETQRNKGNFPGRFSGRQFSNSRSEMNVSTLELGDSALYLCASSPGTANSRYTFGSGTRLTVV.

The DNA for the CDR3 is TGCGCCAGCAGTGAGGGGCAGCCTGGAAACACCATATATTTT. Protein product: CASSEGQPGNTIYF. The chain couples TRBV10-2 to TRBJ1-3; D uncertain. V was shortened by 2 bases and J by 2 bases, with 7 bases between the two germline ends. CDR3 length: 14 amino acids. Germline CDR1 WSHSY, CDR2 SAAADI.

V is TRBV3-1 (or the pseudogene TRBV3-2) and J is TRBJ1-1, with TRBD1 as a possible D gene (6 bases). CDR3 length: 14 residues. The germline V and J ends were trimmed by 3 bases and 1 base, with 9 bases remaining between them. Germline CDR1 is LGHDT and CDR2 is YNNKEL (reference sequence). CDR3 nucleotide sequence: TGTGCCAGCAGCCACCTGACAGGGAACACTGAAGCTTTCTTT. Residues: CASSHLTGNTEAFF.

The genes are TRBV19 and TRBJ2-7; D is perhaps TRBD1 (8 bases). Germline V lookup: CDR1 LNHDA, CDR2 SQIVND (reference sequence). V gave up 3 bases and J gave up 3 bases, with 15 bases separating them. The CDR3 consists of 15 residues. The CDR3 coding sequence is TGTGCCAGTAGTATTAGCACAGGGGGGGGCTACGAGCAGTACTTC. Translation gives CASSISTGGGYEQYF.

This sequence joins TRBV2 and TRBJ2-5; 7 nucleotides align to TRBD2. J lost 0 bases, V lost 8 bases, and 12 bases had no gene match. The CDR3 covers 16 residues. Germline CDR1 is SNHLY and CDR2 is FYNNEI. DNA of the CDR3: TGTGCCAGCGGGTCGACTAGCTCCTCGTACCAAGAGACCCAGTACTTC. Protein: CASGSTSSSYQETQYF.

The J gene is TRBJ1-2, the V gene TRBV4-2; 9 bases map to TRBD1. V lost 0 bases and J lost 2; bases outside the gene matches: 7. The CDR3 extends over 17 amino acids. CDR1 is LGHNA and CDR2 is YNFKEQ in the germline V gene. CDR3 protein: CASSQETGQGKNYGYTF. For the CDR3, the DNA is TGTGCCAGCAGCCAAGAAACCGGACAGGGGAAGAACTATGGCTACACCTTC.

The chain carries TRBV19 and TRBJ1-6, with a tentative D call TRBD1 (5 bases). The CDR3 contains 17 residues. V was cut by 4 bases and J by 0 bases, with 13 bases left in between. In germline, CDR1 is LNHDA, CDR2 SQIVND (reference sequence). The CDR3, as DNA: TGTGCCAGTAGTACGACAGAGTCTCGCTCCTATAATTCACCCCTCCACTTT. Amino acid sequence: CASSTTESRSYNSPLHF.

The chain recombines TRBV9 with TRBJ2-2; 8 positions match TRBD1. This CDR3 has 15 amino acids. The germline CDR1 and CDR2 sequences are SGDLS and YYNGEE. V trimming: 4 bases; J trimming: 1 base; junction bases outside the gene matches: 3. Here the CDR3 reads CASSPGTGNTGELFF. CDR3 coding DNA: TGTGCCAGCAGCCCCGGGACAGGGAACACCGGGGAGCTGTTTTTT.

The chain is built from TRBV4-2 and TRBJ1-5; D gene uncertain. Between the trimmed V and J ends, which lost 0 bases and 5 bases, there was a span of 14 bases. The germline V gene encodes CDR1 LGHNA and CDR2 YNFKEQ. This CDR3 is 16 amino acids long. This chain's CDR3 is CASSQDWSGGHQPQHF. The CDR3 nucleotides are TGTGCCAGCAGCCAAGATTGGTCGGGCGGGCATCAGCCCCAGCATTTT.

This chain links TRBV29-1 with TRBJ2-7; 7 bases agree with TRBD1. The CDR3 is 12 residues long. V was pared by 7 bases and J by 4 bases, with 7 bases of the junction left unmatched. From germline, CDR1 is SQVTM and CDR2 ANQGSEA. CDR3 DNA sequence: TGCAGCGGGGGACAGACCGATTACGAGCAGTACTTC. Translating it yields CSGGQTDYEQYF.

This clone was picked up a small number of times. The chain carries TRBV6-6 and TRBJ1-4; 8 bases fit TRBD1. Trimming at V came to 2 bases and at J to 6 bases, leaving 5 bases not matched to a gene. CDR1 and CDR2 from the germline V gene are MNHNY and SVGAGI (reference sequence). This CDR3 has 15 residues. CDR3 region: CASSYPDRGDEKLFF. The DNA of the CDR3 is TGTGCCAGCAGTTACCCCGACAGGGGAGATGAAAAACTGTTTTTT.

This rearrangement joins TRBV4-3 to TRBJ2-1; 9 bases align to TRBD1. Germline CDR1 LGHNA, CDR2 YSLEER. CDR3 size: 13 residues. The J segment lost 9 bases and the V segment lost 4 bases, leaving 4 bases of the junction unmatched. The CDR3 DNA is TGCGCCAGCAGCCCCGGACAGGGGTCTGAGCAGTTCTTC. Its translation: CASSPGQGSEQFF.

The chain recombines TRBV15 with TRBJ2-1; TRBD2 agrees at 9 bases. Germline CDR1 is LNHNV and CDR2 is YYDKDF (reference sequence). The J segment lost 5 bases and the V segment lost 3 bases, leaving 2 bases of the junction unmatched. This CDR3 has 14 residues. CDR3 residues: CATSRREGHNEQFF. In DNA, the CDR3 is TGTGCCACCAGCAGGCGGGAGGGCCACAATGAGCAGTTCTTC.

Here the CDR3 DNA reads TGTGCCAGCAGCCCTCGCTTCGGGAGCCGAGATACGCAGTATTTT. This sequence encodes CASSPRFGSRDTQYF. This chain links TRBV7-2 with TRBJ2-3; D may be TRBD2 (6 bases). The V end lost 5 bases, the J end lost 5 bases, and 17 bases lay between the germline ends. CDR3 length: 15 residues. CDR1 is SGHTA and CDR2 is FQGNSA in the germline V gene.

The chain couples TRBV6-5 to TRBJ1-3; D is possibly TRBD1 (5 bases). Germline V CDR1 and CDR2: MNHEY, SVGAGI. Trimming cost V 4 bases and J 3 bases, with 16 bases left between them. This CDR3 is built from 16 residues. Here the CDR3 DNA reads TGTGCCAGCAGTTCCTTCCCCGGGGGGGTTGGAAACACCATATATTTT. It translates to CASSSFPGGVGNTIYF.

The CDR3 region has the DNA TGTGCCACCAGCAGAGATGACAGGGATGGTGAAAAACTGTTTTTT. This translates into CATSRDDRDGEKLFF. The chain recombines TRBV15 with TRBJ1-4, with TRBD1 matching 7 bases. Germline values: CDR1 LNHNV, CDR2 YYDKDF (reference sequence). The CDR3 sequence is 15 residues long. Germline trimming cut 0 bases from V and 7 bases from J; bases unmatched to any gene: 5.

J is TRBJ2-1 and V is TRBV3-1 (or the pseudogene TRBV3-2), with 8 bases identical to TRBD2. The V segment lost 4 bases and the J segment 2 bases; nucleotides outside the gene matches: 4. In germline, CDR1 is LGHDT, CDR2 YNNKEL (reference sequence). This CDR3 contains 15 residues. CDR3 sequence (DNA): TGTGCCAGCAGCCCAGCGGGGGAAGCCTACAATGAGCAGTTCTTC. This sequence encodes CASSPAGEAYNEQFF.

The chain is built from TRBV7-8 and TRBJ2-3; TRBD2 might be the D (6 bases). The V gene lost 6 bases and the J gene lost 10 bases, with 11 bases spanning the gap. This CDR3 contains 11 residues. CDR1 is SGHVS and CDR2 is FQNEAQ in the germline V gene. The CDR3, as DNA: TGTGCCAGCAGGACCGGGAGAGCGCAGTATTTT. Residues: CASRTGRAQYF.

This chain uses TRBV5-3 with TRBJ2-3; 7 bases agree with TRBD2. TRBV5-3 is flagged as an ORF with uncertain function. V lost 7 bases to trimming and J lost 4 bases; unmatched junction nucleotides: 3. The CDR3 sequence is 12 residues long. CDR3: CARCGSADTQYF. CDR3 nucleotides: TGTGCCAGATGCGGGAGTGCAGATACGCAGTATTTT.

This chain uses TRBV6-1 with TRBJ2-1; 8 nucleotides align to TRBD1. With V trimmed by 3 bases and J by 6 bases, 7 bases remained unmatched. The CDR3 covers 15 residues. Per the germline V gene, CDR1 is MNHNS and CDR2 is SASEGT. The CDR3 protein is CASSDGQGATNEQFF. DNA of the CDR3: TGTGCCAGCAGTGACGGGCAGGGGGCCACCAATGAGCAGTTCTTC.

V and J are TRBV10-3 and TRBJ2-3; weak D call: TRBD2 (7 bases). This CDR3 region has 17 residues. The germline CDR1 and CDR2 sequences are ENHRY and SYGVKD. V was shortened by 3 bases and J by 1 base, with 17 bases between the two germline ends. The CDR3 protein is CAISEGGGPVRTDTQYF. In DNA, the CDR3 is TGTGCCATCAGTGAAGGGGGAGGGCCCGTTCGCACAGATACGCAGTATTTT.

The chain has TRBV7-9 and TRBJ2-5, with a tentative D call TRBD1 (5 bases). Trimming stripped 2 bases from V and 2 bases from J, with 9 bases between. In germline, CDR1 is SEHNR, CDR2 FQNEAQ (reference sequence). CDR3 length equals 14 residues. CDR3 sequence reads: CASSLLQGQETQYF. In DNA form, the CDR3 reads TGTGCCAGCAGCTTATTGCAGGGTCAAGAGACCCAGTACTTC.

This clone has a single count. The sample holds other DNA sequences that translate to the same CDR3. V is TRBV2 and J is TRBJ1-5; the D is unclear. The V and J ends lost 1 base and 5 bases respectively, with 6 bases between them. This CDR3 is built from 13 residues. CDR1 and CDR2 (germline): SNHLY, FYNNEI. CDR3 protein: CASSEGRYQPQHF. The CDR3 DNA follows: TGTGCCAGCAGTGAAGGCAGATATCAGCCCCAGCATTTT.